A single sample is the source of the 17 T cell receptor beta chains below, sequenced in a study of blood T cell repertoires in COVID-19. The repertoire was sequenced with immunoSEQ multiplex PCR; TCRdb's copy has only in-frame clones and lacks some. Among 220,000 or so clones listed, approximately 80% were seen once. The sample consisted of peripheral blood. These receptors all stem from a woman of 80 years or more with acute or convalescent COVID-19.

The rearrangement uses TRBV27 and TRBJ2-3; D gene unclear. Between the trimmed V and J ends, which lost 0 bases and 2 bases, there was a span of 6 bases. The germline V gene has CDR1 MNHEY and CDR2 SMNVEV (reference sequence). The CDR3 has 14 amino acids. As DNA, the CDR3 is TGTGCCAGCAGTTTATCTCCTCCCACAGATACGCAGTATTTT. Translating it yields CASSLSPPTDTQYF.

V usage is TRBV3-1 (or the pseudogene TRBV3-2) and J usage is TRBJ2-3, with 9 nucleotides matching TRBD2. CDR3 length equals 15 residues. Trimming at V came to 10 bases and at J to 2 bases, leaving 10 bases not matched to a gene. Germline CDR1 reads LGHDT; CDR2 reads YNNKEL (reference sequence). The CDR3 is CATTGAGGVTDTQYF. The CDR3 coding sequence is TGTGCCACGACCGGGGCGGGAGGGGTCACAGATACGCAGTATTTT.

This clone was seen a handful of times. CDR3 DNA sequence: TGTGCCAGCAGTTTCCTAGACAGCCCCTATGGCTACACCTTC. Protein product: CASSFLDSPYGYTF. The V call is TRBV28, the J call TRBJ1-2; D might be TRBD1 (5 bases). CDR3 length equals 14 residues. The germline CDR1 and CDR2 sequences are MDHEN and SYDVKM. V lost 3 bases and J 4 bases, leaving 12 bases between the germline ends.

In its sample, this clone was seen once. The chain employs TRBV27 and TRBJ2-3; 7 nucleotides match TRBD2. Germline V gives CDR1 MNHEY, CDR2 SMNVEV (reference sequence). The CDR3 has 14 amino acids. Trimming removed 4 bases from V and 6 bases from J; junction bases left unmatched: 7. The CDR3 DNA sequence: TGTGCCAGCAGTTCCGGACTAGATTTTGATACGCAGTATTTT. Translation gives CASSSGLDFDTQYF.

The chain carries TRBV19 and TRBJ1-2; weak D call: TRBD1 (6 bases). The germline gives CDR1 LNHDA, CDR2 SQIVND (reference sequence). This CDR3 spans 14 amino acids. Trimming cost V 3 bases and J 1 base, with 9 bases left between them. The CDR3 nucleotides are TGTGCCAGTAGTATTCCAGGGGTTAACTATGGCTACACCTTC. Translated, it gives CASSIPGVNYGYTF.

The chain has TRBV30 and TRBJ2-4, with D tentatively TRBD2 (6 bases). The germline CDR1 and CDR2 sequences are GTSNPN and SVGIG (reference sequence). The CDR3 is 18 residues long. With 2 bases removed from V and 0 bases from J, the gap between germline ends came to 20 bases. Here the CDR3 reads CAWSRRGAGPLAKNIQYF. CDR3 in DNA: TGTGCCTGGAGTAGGAGGGGAGCAGGACCCCTAGCCAAAAACATTCAGTACTTC.

This sequence joins TRBV18 and TRBJ1-2; TRBD1 might be the D (6 bases). CDR3 length: 15 residues. The germline V and J ends were trimmed by 4 bases and 10 bases, with 22 bases remaining between them. Germline V gene lookup returns CDR1 KGHSH and CDR2 LQKENI. CDR3 residues: CASSQQPGGLDDYTF. In DNA form, the CDR3 reads TGTGCCAGCTCACAACAGCCTGGGGGCCTCGACGACTACACCTTC.

This chain connects TRBV19 to TRBJ1-4; D possibly corresponds to TRBD1 (6 bases). Germline values: CDR1 LNHDA, CDR2 SQIVND (reference sequence). This CDR3 region has 15 residues. V lost 6 bases and J lost 4, with 15 bases in between. The CDR3 loop is CASSPRGGHNEKLFF. The CDR3 nucleotides are TGTGCCAGTAGCCCGAGGGGGGGGCATAATGAAAAACTGTTTTTT.

V usage is TRBV7-2 and J usage is TRBJ2-7; TRBD2 aligns across 10 bases. The CDR3 contains 15 residues. Germline V CDR1 and CDR2: SGHTA, FQGNSA. V shed 2 bases, J shed 7 bases, and the junction held 8 bases outside the gene matches. CDR3: CASSLTSGASGEQYF. The CDR3 DNA is TGTGCCAGCAGCTTAACTAGCGGGGCCAGTGGTGAGCAGTACTTC.

The J gene is TRBJ2-7, the V gene TRBV5-4; TRBD1 matches 8 bases. CDR3 length: 16 amino acids. Germline trimming cut 4 bases from V and 1 base from J; bases unmatched to any gene: 10. Germline CDR1 is SGHNT and CDR2 is YYREEE (reference sequence). The CDR3 region is CASSRTRGTGSYEQYF. DNA for the CDR3: TGTGCCAGCAGCCGGACAAGAGGGACAGGATCCTACGAGCAGTACTTC.

The chain is built from TRBV7-8 and TRBJ1-6; TRBD1 might be the D (6 bases). The CDR3 sequence is 16 residues long. Germline V lookup: CDR1 SGHVS, CDR2 FQNEAQ. Between the trimmed V and J ends, which lost 1 base and 8 bases, there was a span of 15 bases. CDR3 in amino acids: CASSLGGWAGDSPLHF. The CDR3 nucleotides read TGTGCCAGCAGCTTAGGGGGGTGGGCAGGGGATTCACCCCTCCACTTT.

V is TRBV29-1 and J is TRBJ2-3; possibly TRBD1 for D (6 bases). There are 14 residues in the CDR3. The germline V gene has CDR1 SQVTM and CDR2 ANQGSEA. Trimming removed 4 bases at V and 2 bases at J, with 13 bases between. CDR3 amino acids: CSVGTVFPTDTQYF. CDR3 sequence (DNA): TGCAGCGTTGGGACAGTGTTTCCCACAGATACGCAGTATTTT.

The chain is built from TRBV6-2 or TRBV6-3 and TRBJ2-1; TRBD1 agrees at 8 bases. The trim removed 4 bases at V and 7 bases at J, leaving 6 bases unmatched. Per germline, CDR1 MNHEY and CDR2 SVGEGT. The CDR3 totals 14 residues. The CDR3 is CASSSDRALNEQFF. The CDR3 DNA reads TGTGCCAGCAGTTCGGACAGGGCGTTGAATGAGCAGTTCTTC.

The chain couples TRBV18 to TRBJ2-3; 8 bases fit TRBD1. The germline gives CDR1 KGHSH, CDR2 LQKENI. Trimming at V came to 4 bases and at J to 3 bases, leaving 6 bases not matched to a gene. The CDR3 runs 15 residues. CDR3 sequence reads: CASSRVQGVTDTQYF. Here the CDR3 DNA reads TGTGCCAGCTCACGAGTACAGGGGGTAACAGATACGCAGTATTTT.

The genes are TRBV7-6 and TRBJ2-1, with TRBD1 matching 7 bases. Germline V gene lookup returns CDR1 SGHVS and CDR2 FNYEAQ. Trimming took 5 bases from V and 5 from J; bases not matched to a gene: 9. There are 15 residues in the CDR3. CDR3 sequence (DNA): TGTGCCAGCAGCCCACCGGGACAGATTAACAATGAGCAGTTCTTC. This encodes CASSPPGQINNEQFF.

The chain joins TRBV7-9 to TRBJ1-4; 9 bases are shared with TRBD1. Germline assignment: CDR1 SEHNR and CDR2 FQNEAQ (reference sequence). The CDR3 contains 15 residues. With V trimmed by 0 bases and J by 8 bases, 4 bases remained unmatched. The chain's CDR3 is CASSLAGQGGEKLFF. The CDR3 DNA is TGTGCCAGCAGCTTAGCGGGACAGGGAGGAGAAAAACTGTTTTTT.

This clone has a handful of counts. This sample includes further DNA sequences coding for the same CDR3. This chain joins TRBV7-2 and TRBJ2-7; 14 positions match TRBD2. Per the germline V gene, CDR1 is SGHTA and CDR2 is FQGNSA. CDR3 length: 15 residues. The trim removed 5 bases at V and 4 bases at J, leaving 4 bases unmatched. This CDR3 is CASSPRTSGGYEQYF. The CDR3 nucleotides are TGTGCCAGCAGCCCCCGGACTAGCGGGGGGTACGAGCAGTACTTC.